The 30 T cell receptor beta chains listed next were all sequenced from one sample in a study of response to subunit inactivated influenza vaccine. TCRdb reanalysed the RT-PCR reads using MiXCR and keeps one entry per CDR3 protein. In the table there are some 180,000 distinct CDR3 sequences, about 9.3% of which are singletons. The sequencing here drew on non-naive T cells sorted from PBMCs, taken on the day of vaccination. The receptors derive from a man aged 50-60 years who received an inactivated influenza vaccine.

The rearrangement links TRBV28 to TRBJ2-5, with a tentative D call TRBD2 (6 bases). Germline CDR1 and CDR2: MDHEN and SYDVKM. The CDR3 has 12 residues. Between the trimmed V and J ends, which lost 10 bases and 0 bases, there was a span of 9 bases. CDR3 sequence reads: CATAGNQETQYF. The CDR3 DNA is TGTGCCACCGCGGGAAACCAAGAGACCCAGTACTTC. The full variable domain, completed using reference TRBV28 and TRBJ2-5, is DVKVTQSSRYLVKRTGEKVFLECVQDMDHENMFWYRQDPGLGLRLIYFSYDVKMKEKGDIPEGYSVSREKKERFSLILESASTNQTSMYLCATAGNQETQYFGPGTRLLVL.

This clonotype has just a few counts. The rearrangement links TRBV27 to TRBJ2-1, with D unclear. Germline V gene data show CDR1 as MNHEY and CDR2 as SMNVEV (reference sequence). This CDR3 region has 13 residues. V gave up 7 bases and J gave up 8 bases, with 15 bases separating them. CDR3 coding DNA: TGTGCCAGCAAACTGTGGCAAGACGATGAGCAGTTCTTC. This sequence encodes CASKLWQDDEQFF.

The chain joins TRBV28 to TRBJ2-7; D is perhaps TRBD2 (6 bases). This CDR3 contains 10 residues. CDR1 is MDHEN, CDR2 SYDVKM, per germline. The CDR3 here is CAAGSYEQYF. CDR3 sequence (DNA): TGTGCTGCGGGGTCATACGAGCAGTACTTC.

V and J are TRBV19 and TRBJ2-2; 9 nucleotides match TRBD1. This CDR3 contains 13 residues. Per germline, CDR1 LNHDA and CDR2 SQIVND (reference sequence). V shed 8 bases and J 5 bases; nucleotides not matched to a gene: 3. The CDR3 loop is CASGTGRTGELFF. In nucleotides, the CDR3 is TGTGCCAGTGGGACAGGGAGAACCGGGGAGCTGTTTTTT.

This clonotype was found a few times. The rearrangement uses TRBV11-2 and TRBJ2-2; the match to TRBD1 covers 10 bases. This CDR3 is 18 amino acids long. The V and J ends lost 10 bases and 3 bases, in that order; junction bases with no gene match: 17. Germline V gene lookup returns CDR1 SGHAT and CDR2 FQNNGV. The CDR3 region is CATPSAVTGGAYTGELFF. DNA for the CDR3: TGTGCCACCCCGTCGGCCGTGACAGGGGGCGCCTACACCGGGGAGCTGTTTTTT.

V gene TRBV20-1 combines with J gene TRBJ2-1, with TRBD2 identical over 9 bases. The J segment lost 0 bases and the V segment lost 1 base, leaving 1 base of the junction unmatched. The CDR3 covers 15 residues. Germline V gene sequence: CDR1 DFQATT, CDR2 SNEGSKA (reference sequence). The CDR3 bases are TGCAGTGCTAGAGGCGGGAGGGACTCCTACAATGAGCAGTTCTTC. Translated: CSARGGRDSYNEQFF.

The chain combines TRBV9 with TRBJ2-3; D gene ambiguous. The V and J ends lost 0 bases and 1 base respectively, with 12 bases between them. Germline loops: CDR1 SGDLS, CDR2 YYNGEE. The CDR3 has 16 residues. CDR3 nucleotides: TGTGCCAGCAGCGTAGGTCTCATGAGCCGCACAGATACGCAGTATTTT. It codes for CASSVGLMSRTDTQYF.

The chain joins TRBV20-1 to TRBJ2-7, with 7 nucleotides matching TRBD2. The CDR3 spans 15 residues. Germline V gene data show CDR1 as DFQATT and CDR2 as SNEGSKA (reference sequence). Trimming at V came to 0 bases and at J to 1 base, leaving 6 bases not matched to a gene. As DNA, the CDR3 is TGCAGTGCTAGAGACTTCAGCGGGATTTCCTACGAGCAGTACTTC. Protein: CSARDFSGISYEQYF.

This clonotype was found a few times. This chain uses TRBV14 with TRBJ1-6; maybe TRBD1 (6 bases). Between the trimmed V and J ends, which lost 2 bases and 11 bases, there was a span of 13 bases. CDR1 and CDR2 (germline): SGHDN, FVKESK. The CDR3 loop spans 14 amino acids. The CDR3 spells CASSQRERGTPLHF. The CDR3 DNA reads TGTGCCAGCAGCCAAAGGGAGAGGGGGACACCCCTCCACTTT.

The chain uses TRBV6-2 or TRBV6-3 and TRBJ1-1, with D unresolved. The CDR3 spans 12 residues. Germline CDR1 is MNHEY and CDR2 is SVGEGT. The V gene lost 5 bases and the J gene lost 4 bases, with 8 bases spanning the gap. This CDR3 is CASSDWGTEAFF. In DNA form, the CDR3 reads TGTGCCAGCAGTGACTGGGGCACTGAAGCTTTCTTT.

Many counts were recorded for this clonotype. V gene TRBV19 combines with J gene TRBJ2-7; 7 nucleotides agree with TRBD1. The junction had 3 bases not matched to a gene; V was cut back by 3 bases and J by 1 base. The CDR3 extends over 14 amino acids. The V gene's germline CDR1 is LNHDA and CDR2 SQIVND (reference sequence). The CDR3 protein is CASSMGQNSYEQYF. CDR3 in DNA: TGTGCCAGTAGTATGGGACAGAATTCCTACGAGCAGTACTTC.

A few counts support this clonotype. The chain is built from TRBV14 and TRBJ2-5; 7 nucleotides match TRBD1. The CDR3 length is 14 residues. The ends lost 4 bases at V and 4 bases at J; junction bases unmatched: 6. Germline V gives CDR1 SGHDN, CDR2 FVKESK. CDR3 region: CASSPRAGGETQYF. As DNA, the CDR3 is TGTGCCAGCAGCCCGCGGGCAGGGGGAGAGACCCAGTACTTC. The whole variable domain, remainder taken from reference TRBV14 and TRBJ2-5, is EAGVTQFPSHSVIEKGQTVTLRCDPISGHDNLYWYRRVMGKEIKFLLHFVKESKQDESGMPNNRFLAERTGGTYSTLKVQPAELEDSGVYFCASSPRAGGETQYFGPGTRLLVL.

The J gene is TRBJ2-2, the V gene TRBV27, with D tentatively TRBD1 (5 bases). This CDR3 has 15 amino acids. CDR1 and CDR2 (germline): MNHEY, SMNVEV (reference sequence). The V end was cut by 3 bases, the J end by 5 bases, with 13 bases between. CDR3 nucleotide sequence: TGTGCCAGCAGTTTGGTAGGGGTCGGGACCGGGGAGCTGTTTTTT. It codes for CASSLVGVGTGELFF.

This clonotype was seen more than once but under ten times. V is TRBV7-2 and J is TRBJ2-1; D is perhaps TRBD1 (6 bases). This CDR3 has 15 residues. Trimming removed 2 bases at V and 2 bases at J, with 10 bases between. CDR1 is SGHTA and CDR2 is FQGNSA in the germline V gene. CDR3 bases: TGTGCCAGCAGCTTACGCAGGGGCGCCTACAATGAGCAGTTCTTC. Protein sequence: CASSLRRGAYNEQFF.

This clonotype was detected a few times. The genes are TRBV7-2 and TRBJ1-5, with a tentative D call TRBD1 (6 bases). The CDR3 runs 15 residues. Trimming pared 1 base from V and 3 bases from J, leaving 10 bases between. Germline V gene data show CDR1 as SGHTA and CDR2 as FQGNSA. In DNA, the CDR3 is TGTGCCAGCAGCTTAGGTCAGGGGCTCAATCAGCCCCAGCATTTT. This sequence encodes CASSLGQGLNQPQHF.

This clonotype was found a few times. The genes are TRBV6-6 and TRBJ1-6; 8 bases fit TRBD1. Trimming at V came to 10 bases and at J to 7 bases, leaving 6 bases not matched to a gene. The CDR3 totals 13 residues. The germline V gene encodes CDR1 MNHNY and CDR2 SVGAGI (reference sequence). The CDR3 bases are TGTGCCACCCGGGGACAGGCAAATTCACCCCTCCACTTT. Translating gives CATRGQANSPLHF.

The rearrangement uses TRBV18 and TRBJ2-2; no definite D call. Germline V lookup: CDR1 KGHSH, CDR2 LQKENI. This CDR3 is 12 amino acids long. Trimming stripped 4 bases from V and 5 bases from J, with 5 bases between. The CDR3 region has the DNA TGTGCCAGCTCACGCAGGACCGGGGAGCTGTTTTTT. It encodes CASSRRTGELFF.

This clonotype has ten or more counts. J is TRBJ2-1 and V is TRBV28; TRBD2 matches at 7 bases. The junction had 4 bases not matched to a gene; V was cut back by 5 bases and J by 12 bases. CDR1 MDHEN and CDR2 SYDVKM come from the germline V gene. This CDR3 is built from 11 residues. The CDR3 here is CASSPAGLQFF. Here the CDR3 DNA reads TGTGCCAGCAGTCCAGCGGGACTGCAGTTCTTC.

This clonotype was observed at least ten times. The rearrangement uses TRBV10-3 and TRBJ2-3, with D maybe TRBD2 (6 bases). CDR3 length: 15 amino acids. V lost 10 bases and J 6 bases, leaving 23 bases between the germline ends. Germline CDR1 is ENHRY and CDR2 is SYGVKD. CDR3 nucleotides: TGTGCCACCTGGAGCCGGGACTCGGCGGGGGATACGCAGTATTTT. It yields the protein CATWSRDSAGDTQYF.

This clonotype was detected only a few times. The rearrangement links TRBV5-1 to TRBJ2-3; unclear D gene. This CDR3 spans 12 amino acids. Germline CDR1 SGHRS, CDR2 YFSETQ. The V gene lost 0 bases and the J gene lost 5 bases, with 4 bases spanning the gap. CDR3 region: CASSLVGDTQYF. The CDR3 region has the DNA TGCGCCAGCAGCTTGGTGGGAGATACGCAGTATTTT. Full variable domain (remainder filled in from reference TRBV5-1 and TRBJ2-3): KAGVTQTPRYLIKTRGQQVTLSCSPISGHRSVSWYQQTPGQGLQFLFEYFSETQRNKGNFPGRFSGRQFSNSRSEMNVSTLELGDSALYLCASSLVGDTQYFGPGTRLTVL.

The chain combines TRBV29-1 with TRBJ1-1, with D uncertain. The V end was cut by 1 base, the J end by 9 bases, with 9 bases between. Germline values: CDR1 SQVTM, CDR2 ANQGSEA. This CDR3 has 11 residues. CDR3 region: CSVEGQPQAFF. The CDR3 nucleotides are TGCAGCGTTGAAGGTCAGCCCCAAGCTTTCTTT. Looking up the rest from reference TRBV29-1 and TRBJ1-1 gives the full variable domain: SAVISQKPSRDICQRGTSLTIQCQVDSQVTMMFWYRQQPGQSLTLIATANQGSEATYESGFVIDKFPISRPNLTFSTLTVSNMSPEDSSIYLCSVEGQPQAFFGQGTRLTVV.

The V and J genes are TRBV11-2 and TRBJ2-5; 13 nucleotides agree with TRBD2. Trimming at V came to 0 bases and at J to 5 bases, leaving 6 bases not matched to a gene. This CDR3 has 17 amino acids. Germline CDR1 SGHAT, CDR2 FQNNGV. CDR3 coding DNA: TGTGCCAGCAGCTTAGACCGACTAGCGGGGGGCCTCGAGACCCAGTACTTC. This sequence encodes CASSLDRLAGGLETQYF.

This clonotype was found many times. The chain couples TRBV7-3 to TRBJ2-2; tentatively, D is TRBD1 or TRBD2 (6 bases each). This CDR3 contains 16 residues. Germline loops: CDR1 SGHTA, CDR2 FQGTGA. With 1 base removed from V and 1 base from J, the gap between germline ends came to 10 bases. The CDR3 DNA follows: TGTGCCAGCAGCTTAAAAGGGGGGCGGAACACCGGGGAGCTGTTTTTT. Residues: CASSLKGGRNTGELFF.

This clonotype was seen repeatedly, ten times or more. The chain joins TRBV20-1 to TRBJ2-1, with TRBD1 as a possible D gene (5 bases). This CDR3 contains 14 residues. Germline V gene sequence: CDR1 DFQATT, CDR2 SNEGSKA (reference sequence). Trimming removed 1 base from V and 3 bases from J, with 10 bases in between. This chain's CDR3 is CSARGGPFYNEQFF. As DNA, the CDR3 is TGCAGTGCTAGAGGGGGCCCATTCTACAATGAGCAGTTCTTC.

Only a few counts were recorded for this clonotype. The chain couples TRBV6-1 to TRBJ1-6, with D unresolved. The V gene's germline CDR1 is MNHNS and CDR2 SASEGT. V shed 5 bases and J shed 8 bases, with 16 bases lying between them. This CDR3 spans 15 amino acids. CDR3 sequence (DNA): TGTGCCAGCAGTCCCGGACGGACTCCGTATTCACCCCTCCACTTT. Translation: CASSPGRTPYSPLHF.

V is TRBV19 and J is TRBJ2-1, with D unresolved. The germline V gene has CDR1 LNHDA and CDR2 SQIVND (reference sequence). This CDR3 has 14 amino acids. With 3 bases removed from V and 2 bases from J, the gap between germline ends came to 8 bases. The CDR3 here is CASSIGSTYNEQFF. DNA for the CDR3: TGTGCCAGTAGTATTGGGTCTACCTACAATGAGCAGTTCTTC.

This clonotype has more than one count but fewer than ten. V and J are TRBV2 and TRBJ2-6; TRBD2 agrees at 7 bases. V lost 4 bases to trimming and J lost 4 bases; unmatched junction nucleotides: 4. Germline values: CDR1 SNHLY, CDR2 FYNNEI. The CDR3 loop spans 15 amino acids. The CDR3 DNA follows: TGTGCCAGCAGTGGACCGACTAGCGGGGCCAACGTCCTGACTTTC. It translates to CASSGPTSGANVLTF.

This clonotype was seen more than once but under ten times. This sequence joins TRBV12-3 or TRBV12-4 and TRBJ1-1; maybe TRBD1 (5 bases). The length of the CDR3 is 16 residues. V lost 6 bases and J lost 4, with 21 bases in between. CDR3 residues: CASSPLGTAVGTEAFF. The CDR3 DNA follows: TGTGCCAGCAGCCCACTCGGGACCGCGGTCGGCACTGAAGCTTTCTTT.

This clonotype has more than one count but fewer than ten. The rearrangement joins TRBV6-1 to TRBJ2-1, with TRBD2 matching 12 bases. CDR1 MNHNS and CDR2 SASEGT come from the germline V gene. V was clipped by 6 bases and J by 9 bases; unmatched bases: 9. This CDR3 region has 15 residues. The CDR3 coding sequence is TGTGCCAGCAGGAGACTAGCGGGAGAATTCAGTGAGCAGTTCTTC. It encodes CASRRLAGEFSEQFF.

A few counts support this clonotype. The chain joins TRBV9 to TRBJ2-3; D uncertain. This CDR3 has 14 amino acids. The V end lost 0 bases, the J end lost 2 bases, and 7 bases lay between the germline ends. Germline values: CDR1 SGDLS, CDR2 YYNGEE. Here the CDR3 reads CASSVVPYTDTQYF. For the CDR3, the DNA is TGTGCCAGCAGCGTAGTGCCCTACACAGATACGCAGTATTTT. The variable domain in full, completed from reference TRBV9 and TRBJ2-3, reads DSGVTQTPKHLITATGQRVTLRCSPRSGDLSVYWYQQSLDQGLQFLIQYYNGEERAKGNILERFSAQQFPDLHSELNLSSLELGDSALYFCASSVVPYTDTQYFGPGTRLTVL.